A single sample is the source of the 14 T cell receptor beta chains below, sequenced in a study of cytomegalovirus exposure and HLA in healthy donors. Sequencing was performed with immunoSEQ multiplex PCR; in TCRdb, only in-frame clones are kept and a portion is missing. This sample has under 250,000 clones, with 83% found just once. Sequenced input: PBMCs. These receptors came from a woman younger than 30 in good health and CMV-seronegative.

The V gene is TRBV5-1, the J gene TRBJ1-1; TRBD1 might be the D (6 bases). The CDR3 extends over 14 amino acids. Germline V gene lookup returns CDR1 SGHRS and CDR2 YFSETQ. With 7 bases removed from V and 0 bases from J, the gap between germline ends came to 13 bases. The CDR3 loop is CASSEGGLNTEAFF. CDR3 nucleotides: TGCGCCAGCTCCGAGGGGGGGTTGAACACTGAAGCTTTCTTT.

The chain has TRBV6-4 and TRBJ1-5; TRBD1 agrees at 7 bases. V was clipped by 6 bases and J by 5 bases; unmatched bases: 10. Germline V gene sequence: CDR1 MRHNA, CDR2 SNTAGT. The length of the CDR3 is 15 residues. CDR3 nucleotides: TGTGCCAGCAGGAACCTCAACAGGGGATATCAGCCCCAGCATTTT. Protein: CASRNLNRGYQPQHF.

The genes are TRBV27 and TRBJ1-1; unclear D gene. Germline V gene sequence: CDR1 MNHEY, CDR2 SMNVEV (reference sequence). The V gene lost 4 bases and the J gene lost 1 base, with 10 bases spanning the gap. The CDR3 is 14 amino acids. The CDR3 region has the DNA TGTGCCAGCAGTTCACTTACAGCGAACACTGAAGCTTTCTTT. Residues: CASSSLTANTEAFF.

The chain employs TRBV28 and TRBJ2-7, with D unclear. The germline V gene encodes CDR1 MDHEN and CDR2 SYDVKM. V shed 4 bases and J shed 0 bases, with 16 bases lying between them. CDR3 size: 16 residues. CDR3 bases: TGTGCCAGCAGTTCCCCTCATGACACGAGCTCCTACGAGCAGTACTTC. It translates to CASSSPHDTSSYEQYF.

V and J are TRBV4-2 and TRBJ2-7; D call uncertain. The CDR3 contains 13 residues. Trimming cost V 0 bases and J 5 bases, with 8 bases left between them. CDR1 LGHNA and CDR2 YNFKEQ come from the germline V gene. CDR3 sequence (DNA): TGTGCCAGCAGCCAAGATCTAGGTCACGAGCAGTACTTC. It is translated as CASSQDLGHEQYF.

The V call is TRBV9, the J call TRBJ1-1; D gene unclear. Trimming removed 4 bases at V and 0 bases at J, with 10 bases between. The CDR3 length is 14 residues. The germline gives CDR1 SGDLS, CDR2 YYNGEE. The CDR3 nucleotides are TGTGCCAGCAGCCCCCAGAGGGTGAACACTGAAGCTTTCTTT. Protein sequence: CASSPQRVNTEAFF.

This sequence joins TRBV7-3 and TRBJ2-7, with TRBD1 identical over 8 bases. Looked up from germline, CDR1 is SGHTA and CDR2 is FQGTGA. The CDR3 has 14 amino acids. V was clipped by 5 bases and J by 0 bases; unmatched bases: 3. Here the CDR3 DNA reads TGTGCCAGCAGCGTGGACAGGGACTCCTACGAGCAGTACTTC. Protein: CASSVDRDSYEQYF.

This sequence joins TRBV2 and TRBJ2-2; 7 nucleotides align to TRBD2. CDR3 size: 15 residues. With V trimmed by 8 bases and J by 3 bases, 9 bases remained unmatched. Germline assignment: CDR1 SNHLY and CDR2 FYNNEI. The CDR3 loop reads CASVPSGGYTGELFF. The CDR3 nucleotides are TGTGCCAGCGTCCCCTCGGGGGGTTACACCGGGGAGCTGTTTTTT.

V gene TRBV19 combines with J gene TRBJ1-5, with D unclear. This CDR3 is built from 15 residues. Germline V CDR1 and CDR2: LNHDA, SQIVND (reference sequence). The V and J ends lost 3 bases and 0 bases respectively, with 9 bases between them. The CDR3 DNA reads TGTGCCAGTAGTATTAAGGGCCTTAGCAATCAGCCCCAGCATTTT. Protein sequence: CASSIKGLSNQPQHF.

The chain recombines TRBV29-1 with TRBJ2-1; TRBD1 is a possible D gene (6 bases). Looked up from germline, CDR1 is SQVTM and CDR2 is ANQGSEA. This CDR3 has 14 residues. Trimming stripped 2 bases from V and 6 bases from J, with 14 bases between. Written as DNA, the CDR3 is TGCAGCGTTGAAAGGGGGTTCGGAAGCAATGAGCAGTTCTTC. Translating it yields CSVERGFGSNEQFF.

The chain uses TRBV6-1 and TRBJ1-1; no definite D call. CDR1 is MNHNS and CDR2 is SASEGT in the germline V gene. V lost 0 bases, J lost 4 bases, and 9 bases lay in between. This CDR3 has 14 amino acids. CDR3 sequence reads: CASSEALLGTEAFF. DNA of the CDR3: TGTGCCAGCAGTGAAGCGCTTCTGGGCACTGAAGCTTTCTTT.

The genes are TRBV13 and TRBJ1-1; D is possibly TRBD1 (5 bases). The germline CDR1 and CDR2 sequences are PRHDT and FYEKMQ (reference sequence). V was clipped by 5 bases and J by 6 bases, with 13 bases between them. The CDR3 consists of 13 residues. Written as DNA, the CDR3 is TGTGCCAGCAGCCCGCCTGGGGGGGCTGAAGCTTTCTTT. This translates into CASSPPGGAEAFF.

The rearrangement uses TRBV29-1 and TRBJ1-5; 7 bases agree with TRBD1. This CDR3 is 13 amino acids long. Looked up from germline, CDR1 is SQVTM and CDR2 is ANQGSEA. The V segment lost 4 bases and the J segment 1 base; nucleotides outside the gene matches: 1. The CDR3 sequence is CSVAQGSNQPQHF. In DNA form, the CDR3 reads TGCAGCGTTGCACAGGGGAGCAATCAGCCCCAGCATTTT. Filled out from reference TRBV29-1 and TRBJ1-5, the complete variable domain reads SAVISQKPSRDICQRGTSLTIQCQVDSQVTMMFWYRQQPGQSLTLIATANQGSEATYESGFVIDKFPISRPNLTFSTLTVSNMSPEDSSIYLCSVAQGSNQPQHFGDGTRLSIL.

This rearrangement joins TRBV6-1 to TRBJ2-3, with D tentatively TRBD1 (5 bases). The germline CDR1 and CDR2 sequences are MNHNS and SASEGT. Trimming took off 3 bases at V and 4 bases at J, with 11 bases between the two ends. The length of the CDR3 is 14 residues. For the CDR3, the DNA is TGTGCCAGCAGTGATCGGCAGGGCGCAGATACGCAGTATTTT. Residues: CASSDRQGADTQYF.